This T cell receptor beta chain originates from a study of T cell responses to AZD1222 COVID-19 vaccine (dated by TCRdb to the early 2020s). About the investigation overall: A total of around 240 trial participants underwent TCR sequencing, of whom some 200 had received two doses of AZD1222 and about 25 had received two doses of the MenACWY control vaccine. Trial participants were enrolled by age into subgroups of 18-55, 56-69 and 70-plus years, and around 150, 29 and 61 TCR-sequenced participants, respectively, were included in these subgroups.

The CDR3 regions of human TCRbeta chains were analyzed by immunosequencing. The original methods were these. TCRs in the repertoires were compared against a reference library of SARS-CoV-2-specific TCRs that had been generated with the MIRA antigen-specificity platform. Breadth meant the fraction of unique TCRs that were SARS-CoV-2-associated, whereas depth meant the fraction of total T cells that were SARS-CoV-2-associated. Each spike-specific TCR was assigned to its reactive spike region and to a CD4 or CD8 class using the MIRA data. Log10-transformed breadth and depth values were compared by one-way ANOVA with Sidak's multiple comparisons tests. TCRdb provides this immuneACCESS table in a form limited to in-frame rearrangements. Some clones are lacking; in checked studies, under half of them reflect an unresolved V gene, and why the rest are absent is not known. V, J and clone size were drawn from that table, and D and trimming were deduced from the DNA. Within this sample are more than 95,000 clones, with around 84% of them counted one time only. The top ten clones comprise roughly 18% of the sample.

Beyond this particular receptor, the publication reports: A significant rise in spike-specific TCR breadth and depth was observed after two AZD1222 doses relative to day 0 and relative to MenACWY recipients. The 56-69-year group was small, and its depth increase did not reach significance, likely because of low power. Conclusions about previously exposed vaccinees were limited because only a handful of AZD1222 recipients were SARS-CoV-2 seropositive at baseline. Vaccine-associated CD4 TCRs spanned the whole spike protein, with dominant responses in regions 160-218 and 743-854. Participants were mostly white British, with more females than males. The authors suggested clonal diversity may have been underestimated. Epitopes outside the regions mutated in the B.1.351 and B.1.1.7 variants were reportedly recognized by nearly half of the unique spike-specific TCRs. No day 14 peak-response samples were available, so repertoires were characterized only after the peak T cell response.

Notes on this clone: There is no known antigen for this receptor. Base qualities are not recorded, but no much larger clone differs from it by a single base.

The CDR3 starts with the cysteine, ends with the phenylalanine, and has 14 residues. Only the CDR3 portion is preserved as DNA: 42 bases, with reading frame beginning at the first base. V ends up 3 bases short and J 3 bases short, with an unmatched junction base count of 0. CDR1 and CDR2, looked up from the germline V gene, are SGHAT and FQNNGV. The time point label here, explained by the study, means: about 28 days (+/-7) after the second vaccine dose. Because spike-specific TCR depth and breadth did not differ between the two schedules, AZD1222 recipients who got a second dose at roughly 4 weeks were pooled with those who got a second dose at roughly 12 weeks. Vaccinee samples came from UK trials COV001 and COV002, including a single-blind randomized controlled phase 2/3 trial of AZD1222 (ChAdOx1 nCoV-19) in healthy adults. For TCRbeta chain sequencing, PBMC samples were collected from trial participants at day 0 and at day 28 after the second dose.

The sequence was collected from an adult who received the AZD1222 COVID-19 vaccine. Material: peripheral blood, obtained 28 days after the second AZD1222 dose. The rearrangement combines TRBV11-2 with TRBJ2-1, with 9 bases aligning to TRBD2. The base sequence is TGTGCCAGCAGCTTTAGCGGGGGCTACAATGAGCAGTTCTTC. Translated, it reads CASSFSGGYNEQFF. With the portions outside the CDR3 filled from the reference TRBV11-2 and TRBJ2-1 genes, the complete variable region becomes EAGVAQSPRYKIIEKRQSVAFWCNPISGHATLYWYQQILGQGPKLLIQFQNNGVVDDSQLPKDRFSAERLKGVDSTLKIQPAKLEDSAVYLCASSFSGGYNEQFFGPGTRLTVL.